This entry features one T cell receptor beta chain sequence. Its matching antigen is unknown. This entry comes from a study of CD8+ T cells in alopecia areata. Study-level results: Normal skin's resident alphabeta T cells are sequenced alongside lesional scalp T cells. Lesional scalp exceeded normal scalp in clonality, especially in alopecia totalis/universalis.

Germline loops: CDR1 SGHVS, CDR2 FNYEAQ. The ends were cut back, 0 bases at V and 2 bases at J, with 5 bases in the middle. The CDR3 consists of 13 residues. Investigators isolated RNA and reverse transcribed it into cDNA to act as the sequencing template. Profiling relied on immunoSEQ multiplex PCR, and the TCRdb table lists in-frame clones only, not all of them. The data show 98,000 or so clones, with about 50% seen just once and around 23% held by the top ten. Individuals with alopecia areata gave both lesional scalp punch biopsies and peripheral blood for collection. Investigators sorted PBMCs to obtain both CD4+ and CD8+ T cells.

This receptor was identified in a human donor with alopecia areata. Sequenced: NKG2D-low CD8+ T cells sorted from blood. The chain joins TRBV7-6 to TRBJ2-7; D remains unclear. The CDR3 spells CASSLAPAYEQYF. The CDR3 nucleotides are TGTGCCAGCAGCTTAGCTCCGGCCTACGAGCAGTACTTC.